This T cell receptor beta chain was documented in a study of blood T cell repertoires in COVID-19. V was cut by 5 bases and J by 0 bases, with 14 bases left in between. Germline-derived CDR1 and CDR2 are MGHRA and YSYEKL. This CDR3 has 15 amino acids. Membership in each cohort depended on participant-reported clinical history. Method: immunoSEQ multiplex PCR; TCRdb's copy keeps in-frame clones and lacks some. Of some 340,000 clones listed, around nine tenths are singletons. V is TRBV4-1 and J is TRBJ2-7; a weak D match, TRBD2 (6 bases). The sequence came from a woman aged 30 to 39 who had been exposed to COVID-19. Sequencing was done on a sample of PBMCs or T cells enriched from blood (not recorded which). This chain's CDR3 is CASSARDSSSYEQYF. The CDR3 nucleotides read TGCGCCAGCAGCGCCCGGGACTCAAGCTCCTACGAGCAGTACTTC.